The 21 T cell receptor beta chains reported below all come from one sample, sequenced in a study of blood T cell repertoires in COVID-19. Some clones are missing from TCRdb's copy, which holds only in-frame ones; the method was immunoSEQ multiplex PCR. This table holds about 190,000 clones, approximately 80% found once. The sequencing sample was made of PBMCs or T cells enriched from blood (not recorded which). The source is a woman aged 50 to 60 who had recovered from COVID-19.

This clone appeared once. The chain has TRBV2 and TRBJ2-7; maybe TRBD2 (7 bases). The ends were cut back, 5 bases at V and 2 bases at J, with 16 bases in the middle. The CDR3 consists of 15 residues. Germline V gene sequence: CDR1 SNHLY, CDR2 FYNNEI. The CDR3 spells CASSFSGGAAYEQYF. Written as DNA, the CDR3 is TGTGCCAGCAGTTTCTCTGGGGGGGCGGCCTACGAGCAGTACTTC.

This clone has just one count. The rearrangement uses TRBV28 and TRBJ1-4; TRBD1 aligns across 9 bases. V lost 8 bases to trimming and J lost 6 bases; unmatched junction nucleotides: 13. The germline V gene encodes CDR1 MDHEN and CDR2 SYDVKM. The CDR3 loop spans 16 amino acids. In DNA form, the CDR3 reads TGTGCCAGCCAGGAACTCTCCGGGACAGGGTATGAAAAACTGTTTTTT. It translates to CASQELSGTGYEKLFF.

This clone was seen a few times. The CDR3 nucleotides are TGCAGCGTTAAACTTAGACTAGCGGGTGATGGAGAGCAGTTCTTC. Encoded protein: CSVKLRLAGDGEQFF. This rearrangement joins TRBV29-1 to TRBJ2-1; 10 bases match TRBD2. There are 15 residues in the CDR3. With V trimmed by 5 bases and J by 10 bases, 14 bases remained unmatched. Germline V gives CDR1 SQVTM, CDR2 ANQGSEA.

The gene calls are TRBV10-3 and TRBJ1-1; 7 bases align to TRBD1. Germline assignment: CDR1 ENHRY and CDR2 SYGVKD. The V gene end was trimmed by 5 bases and the J gene end by 1 base; junction bases not matched to a gene: 4. The CDR3 consists of 14 residues. The CDR3: CAISPGTANTEAFF. The CDR3 DNA reads TGTGCCATCAGTCCCGGGACAGCGAACACTGAAGCTTTCTTT.

The J gene is TRBJ1-2, the V gene TRBV28; TRBD1 aligns across 9 bases. The CDR3 is made up of 15 amino acids. The J segment lost 2 bases and the V segment lost 4 bases, leaving 5 bases of the junction unmatched. The germline V gene encodes CDR1 MDHEN and CDR2 SYDVKM. The CDR3 region is CASSSTGGVNYGYTF. DNA of the CDR3: TGTGCCAGCAGTTCGACAGGGGGGGTGAACTATGGCTACACCTTC.

The chain has TRBV6-4 and TRBJ2-3, with D maybe TRBD2 (5 bases). Germline CDR1 is MRHNA and CDR2 is SNTAGT. The V end was cut by 2 bases, the J end by 2 bases, with 8 bases between. This CDR3 is built from 14 residues. CDR3 region: CASSDSGYTDTQYF. The CDR3 DNA reads TGTGCCAGCAGTGACAGCGGTTACACAGATACGCAGTATTTT.

The CDR3 DNA sequence: TGTGCCAGCAGGGCAGGGGGCACTAGTCCTGAAGCTTTCTTT. Amino acid sequence: CASRAGGTSPEAFF. The V gene is TRBV28, the J gene TRBJ1-1; 8 nucleotides line up with TRBD1. The CDR3 length is 14 residues. Germline assignment: CDR1 MDHEN and CDR2 SYDVKM. The junction had 9 bases not matched to a gene; V was cut back by 6 bases and J by 6 bases.

The chain joins TRBV2 to TRBJ2-7; weak D call: TRBD1 (5 bases). There are 14 residues in the CDR3. The V gene lost 6 bases and the J gene lost 5 bases, with 17 bases spanning the gap. Per germline, CDR1 SNHLY and CDR2 FYNNEI. CDR3: CASSAMVGAHEQYF. Written as DNA, the CDR3 is TGTGCCAGCAGCGCCATGGTAGGGGCCCACGAGCAGTACTTC.

The CDR3 nucleotides are TGTGCCAGCAGACAGGGGGAACGCAATCAGCCCCAGCATTTT. Its translation: CASRQGERNQPQHF. J is TRBJ1-5 and V is TRBV6-5, with TRBD1 matching over 8 bases. Germline values: CDR1 MNHEY, CDR2 SVGAGI. This CDR3 contains 14 residues. The trim removed 6 bases at V and 2 bases at J, leaving 3 bases unmatched.

The V gene is TRBV19, the J gene TRBJ1-1, with D perhaps TRBD1 (5 bases). V lost 5 bases, J lost 2 bases, and 9 bases lay in between. Per germline, CDR1 LNHDA and CDR2 SQIVND (reference sequence). This CDR3 is built from 13 residues. The CDR3 protein is CASSSQGNTEAFF. The CDR3 DNA sequence: TGTGCCAGTAGTTCGCAGGGAAACACTGAAGCTTTCTTT.

The rearrangement links TRBV28 to TRBJ1-4; possible D gene TRBD1, 5 bases. The ends were cut back, 4 bases at V and 8 bases at J, with 11 bases in the middle. This CDR3 is built from 13 residues. Germline V gene lookup returns CDR1 MDHEN and CDR2 SYDVKM. In DNA, the CDR3 is TGTGCCAGCAGTTGGGGGGGAGAAGAAAAACTGTTTTTT. Translating gives CASSWGGEEKLFF.

The rearrangement links TRBV3-1 (or the pseudogene TRBV3-2) to TRBJ2-1; 10 bases fit TRBD2. Germline CDR1 and CDR2: LGHDT and YNNKEL (reference sequence). V was pared by 0 bases and J by 1 base, with 6 bases of the junction left unmatched. The length of the CDR3 is 18 residues. For the CDR3, the DNA is TGTGCCAGCAGCCAAGACGGGACTAGCGAGACATCCTACAATGAGCAGTTCTTC. Amino acid sequence: CASSQDGTSETSYNEQFF.

The J gene is TRBJ2-5, the V gene TRBV3-1 (or the pseudogene TRBV3-2), with 11 positions matching TRBD2. The V and J ends lost 2 bases and 1 base, in that order; junction bases with no gene match: 9. This CDR3 has 18 residues. Germline lookup yields CDR1 LGHDT and CDR2 YNNKEL (reference sequence). The CDR3 bases are TGTGCCAGCAGCCAACGAACGCTAGCGGGAGGTACCCAAGAGACCCAGTACTTC. It specifies CASSQRTLAGGTQETQYF.

This rearrangement joins TRBV28 to TRBJ2-3; TRBD2 matches 8 bases. The V gene's germline CDR1 is MDHEN and CDR2 SYDVKM. This CDR3 spans 14 amino acids. Trimming removed 6 bases from V and 4 bases from J; junction bases left unmatched: 6. This CDR3 is CASRLAAPPDTQYF. The CDR3 region has the DNA TGTGCCAGCAGACTAGCGGCACCGCCAGATACGCAGTATTTT.

This clone was found a few times. The rearrangement uses TRBV5-1 and TRBJ2-7, with 7 nucleotides matching TRBD1. Germline V gene data show CDR1 as SGHRS and CDR2 as YFSETQ. CDR3 length equals 14 residues. After removal of 7 bases from V and 3 bases from J, the junction contained 10 bases not matched to a gene. CDR3 loop: CASPSDRRFYEQYF. The CDR3 DNA is TGCGCCAGCCCGTCGGACAGGAGGTTCTACGAGCAGTACTTC.

V gene TRBV30 combines with J gene TRBJ2-7; 9 bases line up with TRBD1. The ends lost 7 bases at V and 3 bases at J; junction bases unmatched: 4. Germline CDR1 is GTSNPN and CDR2 is SVGIG (reference sequence). CDR3 length: 12 residues. The CDR3 spells CALQGAGYEQYF. CDR3 nucleotides: TGTGCCTTACAGGGGGCGGGCTACGAGCAGTACTTC.

The chain couples TRBV5-4 to TRBJ2-1; no firm D call. The CDR3 totals 15 residues. Trimming cost V 2 bases and J 0 bases, with 9 bases left between them. Germline V lookup: CDR1 SGHNT, CDR2 YYREEE (reference sequence). CDR3 coding DNA: TGTGCCAGCAGCTTAGACACGAGCTCCTACAATGAGCAGTTCTTC. Translation: CASSLDTSSYNEQFF.

This chain joins TRBV27 and TRBJ2-1; TRBD2 agrees at 7 bases. The CDR3 totals 15 residues. Germline CDR1 and CDR2: MNHEY and SMNVEV (reference sequence). Unmatched junction bases numbered 6, after V lost 5 bases and J lost 2 bases. For the CDR3, the DNA is TGTGCCAGCAGTCAGAGCGGGATCACCTACAATGAGCAGTTCTTC. Translation gives CASSQSGITYNEQFF.

The V call is TRBV12-3 or TRBV12-4, the J call TRBJ2-6; D ambiguous. The CDR3 runs 13 residues. Trimming removed 6 bases at V and 1 base at J, with 4 bases between. CDR3 nucleotides: TGTGCCAGCAGCCGTTCTGGGGCCAACGTCCTGACTTTC. It translates to CASSRSGANVLTF.

The chain has TRBV6-5 and TRBJ2-1; 7 bases are shared with TRBD2. This CDR3 region has 15 residues. Germline CDR1 reads MNHEY; CDR2 reads SVGAGI. With V trimmed by 4 bases and J by 0 bases, 3 bases remained unmatched. The CDR3 sequence is CASSLSGNSYNEQFF. Written as DNA, the CDR3 is TGTGCCAGCAGTTTAAGCGGGAACTCCTACAATGAGCAGTTCTTC.

This chain joins TRBV30 and TRBJ2-1, with D perhaps TRBD2 (6 bases). Trimming left V 2 bases short and J 15 bases short, with 26 bases between. The CDR3 length is 15 residues. The germline gives CDR1 GTSNPN, CDR2 SVGIG (reference sequence). CDR3 region: CAWSNSQAGTPQRFF. In DNA, the CDR3 is TGTGCCTGGAGTAATTCACAGGCCGGGACTCCCCAGAGGTTCTTC.